Listed below are T cell receptor beta chains from one sample, sequenced in a study of regulatory T cells in long-lasting Graves disease. From the multiplex PCR reads, TCRdb called clonotypes with MiXCR, one entry per CDR3 protein. The sample has around 450,000 distinct CDR3 sequences, around 15% seen once. This sample was also put to use in a study of T cells in Graves' hyperthyroidism and ophthalmopathy.

The source material was peripheral blood mononuclear cells (PBMCs), sampled at new diagnosis, from a patient treated with antithyroid drugs. The origin of the receptors is a man aged 35 to 55 with Graves disease. The CDR3 runs from the conserved cysteine through the conserved F or W. D genes are given only for firm matches. The size of a clone is reported for some rows only, either as once, few or many, or as a class for expanded clones.

TRBV20-1	NA	TRBJ2-7	TRBD2	CSARSPSGSYEQYF	TGCAGTGCTAGATCCCCTAGCGGGAGCTACGAGCAGTACTTC
TRBV5-5	few	TRBJ1-6	NA	CASSLSSQVPNSPLHF	TGTGCCAGCAGCTTATCTTCTCAGGTTCCTAATTCACCCCTCCACTTT
TRBV7-9	NA	TRBJ2-3	TRBD1	CASSDSGTGFYF	TGTGCCAGCAGCGACTCCGGGACAGGGTTTTATTTT
TRBV11-2	NA	TRBJ2-1	TRBD1	CASSLSPGTGPNEQFF	TGTGCCAGCAGCTTAAGTCCCGGGACAGGGCCCAATGAGCAGTTCTTC
TRBV11-2	many	TRBJ2-7	TRBD1	CASSLALGQGNEQYF	TGTGCCAGCAGCTTGGCCCTGGGACAGGGCAACGAGCAGTACTTC
TRBV11-1	many	TRBJ2-4	NA	CASSLEAQGGSIQYF	TGTGCCAGCAGCTTAGAAGCCCAGGGGGGAAGCATTCAGTACTTC
TRBV20-1	many	TRBJ2-3	NA	CSASGRASSTDTQYF	TGCAGTGCTAGCGGGCGGGCATCTAGCACAGATACGCAGTATTTT
TRBV2	many	TRBJ2-7	NA	CASIPDSGTSYEQYF	TGTGCCAGCATCCCGGATAGCGGTACCTCCTACGAGCAGTACTTC
TRBV7-6	many	TRBJ2-7	NA	CASSPEQAVSYEQYF	TGTGCCAGCAGCCCAGAACAGGCTGTCTCCTACGAGCAGTACTTC
TRBV11-2	many	TRBJ2-7	TRBD2	CASSLGLAGGPQQYF	TGTGCCAGCAGCTTAGGGCTAGCGGGAGGGCCCCAGCAGTACTTC
TRBV3-1	NA	TRBJ2-2	NA	CASSLGLSRKLGELFF	TGTGCCAGCAGCCTAGGACTAAGCAGAAAATTGGGGGAGCTGTTTTTT
TRBV28	many	TRBJ2-6	NA	CASSIRSGANVLTF	TGTGCCAGCAGTATCAGGTCTGGGGCCAACGTCCTGACTTTC
TRBV28	many	TRBJ2-3	NA	CASSARGAPTDTQYF	TGTGCCAGCAGCGCCCGGGGGGCCCCCACAGATACGCAGTATTTT
TRBV28	NA	TRBJ2-1	TRBD1	CASSPPDRAYNEQFF	TGTGCCAGCAGCCCTCCGGACAGGGCCTACAATGAGCAGTTCTTC
TRBV20-1	many	TRBJ2-3	TRBD2	CSAKAGGVRDTQYF	TGCAGTGCTAAAGCGGGAGGGGTCCGAGATACGCAGTATTTT
TRBV2	NA	TRBJ2-1	TRBD2	CASSGGTSGSIDEQFF	TGTGCCAGCAGTGGGGGGACTAGCGGGAGTATCGATGAGCAGTTCTTC
TRBV20-1	NA	TRBJ1-4	NA	CSASLRAGEKLFF	TGCAGTGCTAGTCTCCGGGCGGGTGAAAAACTGTTTTTT
TRBV11-2	many	TRBJ2-7	NA	CASSLAGAQYEQYF	TGTGCCAGCAGCTTAGCCGGAGCTCAGTACGAGCAGTACTTC
TRBV7-9	many	TRBJ2-7	NA	CASSSPRDQVEQYF	TGTGCCAGCAGCTCCCCTCGGGACCAAGTGGAGCAGTACTTC
TRBV3-1	NA	TRBJ2-5	NA	CASSQERARQETQYF	TGTGCCAGCAGCCAAGAAAGGGCTAGACAAGAGACCCAGTACTTC
TRBV20-1	many	TRBJ2-3	TRBD2	CSARALTSGSTDTQYF	TGCAGTGCTAGAGCTCTGACTAGCGGGAGCACAGATACGCAGTATTTT
TRBV18	many	TRBJ2-5	NA	CASSNRDTMKETQYF	TGTGCCAGCTCAAACCGGGACACCATGAAAGAGACCCAGTACTTC
TRBV18	many	TRBJ1-1	NA	CASSPEHGAFF	TGTGCCAGCTCACCAGAGCACGGGGCTTTCTTT
TRBV15	few	TRBJ2-2	NA	CATSRDRGNTGELFF	TGTGCCACCAGCAGAGATAGGGGAAACACCGGGGAGCTGTTTTTT
TRBV19	NA	TRBJ1-5	NA	CASWSGGAQHF	TGTGCCTCCTGGTCGGGGGGGGCCCAGCATTTT
TRBV7-9	NA	TRBJ1-2	TRBD1	CTSKEGTGGGYTF	TGTACCAGCAAGGAGGGGACAGGGGGCGGCTACACCTTC
TRBV20-1	NA	TRBJ2-5	TRBD1	CSASGQPTGETQYF	TGCAGTGCTTCGGGACAGCCAACTGGGGAGACCCAGTACTTC
TRBV20-1	many	TRBJ2-1	NA	CSASRVFNEQFF	TGCAGTGCTAGTAGGGTGTTCAATGAGCAGTTCTTC
TRBV3-1	many	TRBJ2-5	NA	CASGHWDGQETQYF	TGTGCCAGCGGACACTGGGACGGACAAGAGACCCAGTACTTC
TRBV3-1	many	TRBJ1-5	NA	CASSSGVGYQPQHF	TGTGCCAGCAGCTCAGGGGTAGGCTATCAGCCCCAGCATTTT
TRBV27	many	TRBJ1-4	TRBD1	CASSDPGQGNEKLFF	TGTGCCAGCAGTGACCCGGGACAGGGAAATGAAAAACTGTTTTTT
TRBV10-3	few	TRBJ2-2	TRBD2	CAISESGLAYTGELFF	TGTGCCATCAGTGAGTCGGGACTAGCGTACACCGGGGAGCTGTTTTTT
TRBV2	NA	TRBJ2-7	TRBD2	CASIFGLAGAYEQYF	TGTGCCAGCATCTTCGGACTAGCGGGAGCCTACGAGCAGTACTTC
TRBV2	few	TRBJ1-2	NA	CASSDEGGGYGYTF	TGTGCCAGCAGTGATGAAGGGGGGGGCTATGGCTACACCTTC
TRBV6-9	many	TRBJ2-2	NA	CASSSRRAYTGELFF	TGTGCCAGCAGTTCCCGTCGGGCATACACCGGGGAGCTGTTTTTT
TRBV27	many	TRBJ2-7	NA	CASSLRSGQDYEQYF	TGTGCCAGCAGTTTAAGATCGGGACAAGACTACGAGCAGTACTTC
TRBV7-9	NA	TRBJ2-1	NA	CASIPPRSVNEQFF	TGTGCCAGCATTCCGCCGAGAAGTGTCAATGAGCAGTTCTTC
TRBV11-2	many	TRBJ2-2	TRBD2	CASSKPPGLAGSGELFF	TGTGCCAGCAGCAAACCCCCGGGACTAGCGGGATCGGGGGAGCTGTTTTTT
TRBV7-8	many	TRBJ2-3	NA	CASSLALTSDTQYF	TGTGCCAGCAGCTTAGCGCTCACCTCAGATACGCAGTATTTT